Sequencing of this T cell receptor beta chain was carried out in a study of neurological immune-mediated disorders. Losses at the gene ends were 5 bases for V and 3 bases for J; bases not matched to a gene: 8. This CDR3 comprises 15 residues. This clonotype was seen at least ten times. TCRdb reanalysed the 5' RACE reads using MiXCR and keeps one entry per CDR3 protein. Altogether roughly 25,000 distinct CDR3 sequences are present, over 2% being singletons, with the ten largest covering around 2.5%. The chain has TRBV12-3 or TRBV12-4 and TRBJ2-7, with 9 bases that match TRBD1. The source material was PBMCs. The TCR originated in a woman in her 50s with multiple sclerosis. The CDR3 bases are TGTGCCAGCAGTGCAGGACAGGGGTCGTACTACGAGCAGTACTTC. Amino acids: CASSAGQGSYYEQYF.